The next 25 T cell receptor beta chains were all read from a single sample in a study of shared clonotypes between healthy human individuals. CD45RO-negative CD8 cells positively selected for CCR7 made up the naive population, which excluded terminally differentiated effector memory CD45RA+ cells. Using immunoSEQ multiplex PCR, the repertoire was profiled, and TCRdb retains in-frame clones only, with some absent. The sample lists a few hundred thousand clones, 95% seen once, with less than 0.13% in the top ten. Sequencing was performed on naive CD8+ T cells sorted from blood. These receptors all come from a woman in her thirties in good health.

In nucleotides, the CDR3 is TGCGCCAGCAGTGATTCTCGGGGGAACGAGCAGTACTTC. Translated: CASSDSRGNEQYF. The chain joins TRBV10-2 to TRBJ2-7; TRBD2 might be the D (6 bases). Trimming took off 3 bases at V and 5 bases at J, with 11 bases between the two ends. CDR1 is WSHSY and CDR2 is SAAADI in the germline V gene. This CDR3 comprises 13 residues.

The chain links TRBV2 to TRBJ2-7; 7 bases match TRBD2. The CDR3 totals 13 residues. CDR1 and CDR2 from the germline V gene are SNHLY and FYNNEI. V was pared by 9 bases and J by 3 bases, with 8 bases of the junction left unmatched. This CDR3 reads CARGGREDYEQYF. Written as DNA, the CDR3 is TGTGCCAGGGGGGGGAGGGAGGACTACGAGCAGTACTTC.

This clone was seen a single time. The gene calls are TRBV2 and TRBJ2-5; D might be TRBD1 (6 bases). Germline V lookup: CDR1 SNHLY, CDR2 FYNNEI. The CDR3 consists of 13 residues. Trimming took 7 bases from V and 1 from J, leaving 10 bases between them. The CDR3 here is CASIWTAQETQYF. As DNA, the CDR3 is TGTGCCAGCATTTGGACAGCCCAAGAGACCCAGTACTTC.

This sequence joins TRBV19 and TRBJ2-3; D gene uncertain. CDR1 is LNHDA, CDR2 SQIVND, per germline (reference sequence). Trimming removed 10 bases from V and 6 bases from J, with 8 bases in between. There are 10 residues in the CDR3. The CDR3 bases are TGTGCCACCAAGTCCGATACGCAGTATTTT. Its translation is CATKSDTQYF.

V is TRBV11-3 and J is TRBJ2-5; D gene unclear. The CDR3 contains 13 residues. Trimming left V 1 base short and J 1 base short, with 4 bases between. Germline V gene lookup returns CDR1 SGHNT and CDR2 YENEEA. The CDR3 coding sequence is TGTGCCAGCAGCTTAGTACCCCAAGAGACCCAGTACTTC. Its protein product is CASSLVPQETQYF. Drawing the rest from reference TRBV11-3 and TRBJ2-5, the complete variable domain is EAGVVQSPRYKIIEKKQPVAFWCNPISGHNTLYWYLQNLGQGPELLIRYENEEAVDDSQLPKDRFSAERLKGVDSTLKIQPAELGDSAVYLCASSLVPQETQYFGPGTRLLVL.

The chain uses TRBV28 and TRBJ1-2; D may be TRBD1 (6 bases). With 10 bases removed from V and 4 bases from J, the gap between germline ends came to 22 bases. The CDR3 is 15 amino acids. Per the germline V gene, CDR1 is MDHEN and CDR2 is SYDVKM. CDR3 DNA: TGTGCCATAAGGGGGGTGCGGGGAGGCTTCTATGGCTACACCTTC. This encodes CAIRGVRGGFYGYTF.

V usage is TRBV5-1 and J usage is TRBJ2-5; D is ambiguous. CDR1 and CDR2 from the germline V gene are SGHRS and YFSETQ. The CDR3 runs to 15 residues. V was shortened by 0 bases and J by 1 base, with 10 bases between the two germline ends. The CDR3 nucleotides are TGCGCCAGCAGCTTGGTAGGTCACCTCCAAGAGACCCAGTACTTC. Amino acid sequence: CASSLVGHLQETQYF.

The V call is TRBV9, the J call TRBJ1-2; 8 bases agree with TRBD1. Trimming at V came to 0 bases and at J to 2 bases, leaving 3 bases not matched to a gene. This CDR3 region has 15 residues. In germline, CDR1 is SGDLS, CDR2 YYNGEE. As DNA, the CDR3 is TGTGCCAGCAGCGTAGGACAGGGGTTCAACTATGGCTACACCTTC. It yields the protein CASSVGQGFNYGYTF.

The genes are TRBV7-9 and TRBJ1-4; the D is unclear. The CDR3 runs 13 residues. Germline CDR1 reads SEHNR; CDR2 reads FQNEAQ (reference sequence). Trimming shortened V by 5 bases and J by 6 bases, and 10 bases separated the two germline ends. The CDR3 region is CASSPASDEKLFF. CDR3 nucleotides: TGTGCCAGCAGCCCTGCTTCTGATGAAAAACTGTTTTTT.

V and J are TRBV6-4 and TRBJ2-7; D unresolved. This CDR3 region has 13 residues. V was pared by 3 bases and J by 3 bases, with 9 bases between. Per the germline V gene, CDR1 is MRHNA and CDR2 is SNTAGT. DNA of the CDR3: TGTGCCAGCAGTGATTCAGACGTCTACGAGCAGTACTTC. This sequence encodes CASSDSDVYEQYF.

V and J are TRBV13 and TRBJ1-1; D uncertain. This CDR3 is 12 amino acids long. Germline CDR1 PRHDT, CDR2 FYEKMQ (reference sequence). V was clipped by 3 bases and J by 2 bases, with 4 bases between them. The CDR3 bases are TGTGCCAGCAGCTTCACCAACACTGAAGCTTTCTTT. Its translation: CASSFTNTEAFF.

The chain is built from TRBV19 and TRBJ1-4; D not resolved. Trimming removed 0 bases at V and 4 bases at J, with 15 bases between. Germline V lookup: CDR1 LNHDA, CDR2 SQIVND (reference sequence). CDR3 length: 17 residues. CDR3 in DNA: TGTGCCAGTAGTATAGATCTGGAGGGATTTGGTAATGAAAAACTGTTTTTT. The encoded protein is CASSIDLEGFGNEKLFF.

The V gene is TRBV19, the J gene TRBJ2-7, with D possibly TRBD1 on 6 matching bases. This CDR3 comprises 13 residues. Germline V gene lookup returns CDR1 LNHDA and CDR2 SQIVND (reference sequence). V was cut by 10 bases and J by 7 bases, with 20 bases left in between. In nucleotides, the CDR3 is TGTGCCACCCGGGACATGTCCTCCTCTGAGCAGTACTTC. Residues: CATRDMSSSEQYF.

The rearrangement joins TRBV7-6 to TRBJ2-7; D call uncertain. V shed 5 bases and J shed 7 bases, with 15 bases lying between them. The CDR3 is 13 residues long. Germline V gives CDR1 SGHVS, CDR2 FNYEAQ. The CDR3 here is CASSPLTLKEQYF. CDR3 bases: TGTGCCAGCAGCCCTCTTACCTTAAAAGAGCAGTACTTC. Supplemented by reference TRBV7-6 and TRBJ2-7, the full variable domain reads GAGVSQSPRYKVTKRGQDVALRCDPISGHVSLYWYRQALGQGPEFLTYFNYEAQQDKSGLPNDRFSAERPEGSISTLTIQRTEQRDSAMYRCASSPLTLKEQYFGPGTRLTVT.

The genes are TRBV9 and TRBJ2-7, with 9 positions matching TRBD1. The V gene's germline CDR1 is SGDLS and CDR2 YYNGEE. This CDR3 spans 13 amino acids. The trim removed 2 bases at V and 5 bases at J, leaving 2 bases unmatched. CDR3 protein: CASSVGQGDEQYF. In nucleotides, the CDR3 is TGTGCCAGCAGCGTGGGACAGGGCGACGAGCAGTACTTC. The whole variable domain, remainder taken from reference TRBV9 and TRBJ2-7, is DSGVTQTPKHLITATGQRVTLRCSPRSGDLSVYWYQQSLDQGLQFLIQYYNGEERAKGNILERFSAQQFPDLHSELNLSSLELGDSALYFCASSVGQGDEQYFGPGTRLTVT.

The chain is built from TRBV27 and TRBJ2-5, with D possibly matching TRBD2 (6 bases). With the DNA end fitting TRBJ2-7 better, the J assignment may be wrong. Germline loops: CDR1 MNHEY, CDR2 SMNVEV (reference sequence). The CDR3 loop spans 14 amino acids. The CDR3 DNA reads as TGTGCCAGCAGTTTCGGAGGGGAGGTCAACGAGCAGTACTTC. It encodes CASSFGGEVNEQYF.

The rearrangement uses TRBV5-8 and TRBJ2-7; D gene uncertain. Germline values: CDR1 SGHTS, CDR2 YDEGEE. The CDR3 consists of 10 residues. Trimming removed 4 bases at V and 2 bases at J, with 1 base between. As DNA, the CDR3 is TGTGCCAGCAGCGCCTACGAGCAGTACTTC. As protein: CASSAYEQYF.

The V call is TRBV5-6, the J call TRBJ2-3, with D maybe TRBD1 (6 bases). Trimming took 4 bases from V and 0 from J, leaving 12 bases between them. The CDR3 consists of 15 residues. Germline CDR1 SGHDT, CDR2 YYEEEE. The DNA for the CDR3 is TGTGCCAGCAGCCATCGACAGGATAGCACAGATACGCAGTATTTT. Amino acids: CASSHRQDSTDTQYF.

The V call is TRBV5-5, the J call TRBJ1-5, with D maybe TRBD1 (5 bases). This CDR3 is 15 amino acids long. V dropped 1 base and J dropped 1 base, with 9 bases sitting between them. The germline CDR1 and CDR2 sequences are SGHKS and YYEKEE (reference sequence). CDR3 loop: CASSLQGLSNQPQHF. Here the CDR3 DNA reads TGTGCCAGCAGCTTGCAGGGTTTAAGCAATCAGCCCCAGCATTTT.

The V gene is TRBV6-6, the J gene TRBJ1-3, with 7 positions matching TRBD1. The V segment lost 8 bases and the J segment 4 bases; nucleotides outside the gene matches: 5. The CDR3 length is 13 residues. The germline V gene has CDR1 MNHNY and CDR2 SVGAGI (reference sequence). The CDR3 loop is CASGGDSGNTIYF. CDR3 nucleotides: TGTGCCAGCGGTGGGGACAGCGGAAACACCATATATTTT.

This CDR3 reads CASSLLEGAFYGYTF. Here the CDR3 DNA reads TGTGCCAGCAGTTTGTTAGAGGGCGCTTTCTATGGCTACACCTTC. The V gene is TRBV28, the J gene TRBJ1-2; no clear D gene. This CDR3 spans 15 amino acids. With 3 bases removed from V and 4 bases from J, the gap between germline ends came to 15 bases. In germline, CDR1 is MDHEN, CDR2 SYDVKM.

The chain couples TRBV15 to TRBJ2-2; D possibly corresponds to TRBD1 (6 bases). This CDR3 is 15 amino acids long. The V gene lost 3 bases and the J gene lost 4 bases, with 12 bases spanning the gap. Germline V gives CDR1 LNHNV, CDR2 YYDKDF (reference sequence). CDR3 loop: CATSRATGPTGELFF. The CDR3 DNA sequence: TGTGCCACCAGCAGGGCTACAGGGCCCACCGGGGAGCTGTTTTTT.

V is TRBV18 and J is TRBJ2-7, with 7 bases identical to TRBD1. The CDR3 runs 15 residues. CDR1 and CDR2 (germline): KGHSH, LQKENI. After removal of 3 bases from V and 5 bases from J, the junction contained 10 bases not matched to a gene. The DNA for the CDR3 is TGTGCCAGCTCACCCCCGAACAGGGGCCCCCACGAGCAGTACTTC. Translating gives CASSPPNRGPHEQYF.

The V and J genes are TRBV18 and TRBJ1-1; D call uncertain. V lost 3 bases and J 1 base, leaving 6 bases between the germline ends. The CDR3 extends over 13 amino acids. Germline values: CDR1 KGHSH, CDR2 LQKENI. DNA of the CDR3: TGTGCCAGCTCACCCCCTCCGAACACTGAAGCTTTCTTT. Its protein product is CASSPPPNTEAFF.

This chain connects TRBV2 to TRBJ2-3; D may be TRBD2 (5 bases). The CDR3 is made up of 11 amino acids. Trimming removed 7 bases from V and 11 bases from J, with 13 bases in between. The V gene's germline CDR1 is SNHLY and CDR2 FYNNEI. Written as DNA, the CDR3 is TGTGCCAGCACTTACGGGAATGAGCAGTATTTT. This translates into CASTYGNEQYF.